This T cell receptor beta chain appears in the sequencing data of a study of blood T cell repertoires in COVID-19. Repertoires were generated with immunoSEQ multiplex PCR, while TCRdb's copy carries only in-frame clones and drops some. The repertoire includes about 230,000 clones, approximately 84% of them detected once, and about 0.93% sits in the top ten. The germline CDR1 and CDR2 sequences are SGDLS and YYNGEE. CDR3 length equals 15 residues. V lost 0 bases, J lost 4 bases, and 12 bases lay in between. The sample comprised peripheral blood. This sequence was found in a middle-aged man with acute or convalescent COVID-19. The V gene is TRBV9, the J gene TRBJ2-3, with D maybe TRBD1 (6 bases). The CDR3 reads CASSVGRGVSDTQYF. Written as DNA, the CDR3 is TGTGCCAGCAGCGTAGGCAGGGGTGTTTCAGATACGCAGTATTTT.